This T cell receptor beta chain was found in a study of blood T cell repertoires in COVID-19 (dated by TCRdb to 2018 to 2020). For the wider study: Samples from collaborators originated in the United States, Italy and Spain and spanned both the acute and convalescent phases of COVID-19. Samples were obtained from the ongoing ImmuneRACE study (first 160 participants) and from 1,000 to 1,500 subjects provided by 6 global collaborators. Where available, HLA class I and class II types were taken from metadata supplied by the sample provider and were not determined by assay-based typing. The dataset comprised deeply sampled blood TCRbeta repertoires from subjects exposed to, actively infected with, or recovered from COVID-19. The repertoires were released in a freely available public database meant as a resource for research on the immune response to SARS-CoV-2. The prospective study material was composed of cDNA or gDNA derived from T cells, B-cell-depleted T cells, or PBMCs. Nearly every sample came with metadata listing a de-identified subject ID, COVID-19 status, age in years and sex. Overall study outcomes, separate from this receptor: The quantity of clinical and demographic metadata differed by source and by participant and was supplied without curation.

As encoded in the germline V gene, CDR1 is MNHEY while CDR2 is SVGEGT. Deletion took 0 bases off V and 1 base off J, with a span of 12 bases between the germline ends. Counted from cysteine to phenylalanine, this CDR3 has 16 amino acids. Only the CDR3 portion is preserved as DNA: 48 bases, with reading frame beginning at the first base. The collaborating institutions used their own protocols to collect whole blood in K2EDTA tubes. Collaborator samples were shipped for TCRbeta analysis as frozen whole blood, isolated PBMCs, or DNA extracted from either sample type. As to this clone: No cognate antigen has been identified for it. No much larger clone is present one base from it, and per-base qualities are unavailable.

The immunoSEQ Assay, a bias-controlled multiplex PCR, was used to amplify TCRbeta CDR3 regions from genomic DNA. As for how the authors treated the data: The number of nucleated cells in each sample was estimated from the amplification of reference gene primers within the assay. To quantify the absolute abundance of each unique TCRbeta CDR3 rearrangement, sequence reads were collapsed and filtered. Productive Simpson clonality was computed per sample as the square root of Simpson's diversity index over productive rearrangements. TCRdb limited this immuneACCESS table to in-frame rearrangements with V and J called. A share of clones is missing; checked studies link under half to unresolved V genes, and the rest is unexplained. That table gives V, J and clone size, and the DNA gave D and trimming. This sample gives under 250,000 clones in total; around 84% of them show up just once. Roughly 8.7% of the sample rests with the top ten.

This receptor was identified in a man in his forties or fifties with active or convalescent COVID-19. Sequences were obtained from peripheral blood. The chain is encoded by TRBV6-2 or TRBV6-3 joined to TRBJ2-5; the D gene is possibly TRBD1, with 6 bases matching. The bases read TGTGCCAGCAGTTACTCTACAGGGCCTATCCAAGAGACCCAGTACTTC. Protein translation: CASSYSTGPIQETQYF.